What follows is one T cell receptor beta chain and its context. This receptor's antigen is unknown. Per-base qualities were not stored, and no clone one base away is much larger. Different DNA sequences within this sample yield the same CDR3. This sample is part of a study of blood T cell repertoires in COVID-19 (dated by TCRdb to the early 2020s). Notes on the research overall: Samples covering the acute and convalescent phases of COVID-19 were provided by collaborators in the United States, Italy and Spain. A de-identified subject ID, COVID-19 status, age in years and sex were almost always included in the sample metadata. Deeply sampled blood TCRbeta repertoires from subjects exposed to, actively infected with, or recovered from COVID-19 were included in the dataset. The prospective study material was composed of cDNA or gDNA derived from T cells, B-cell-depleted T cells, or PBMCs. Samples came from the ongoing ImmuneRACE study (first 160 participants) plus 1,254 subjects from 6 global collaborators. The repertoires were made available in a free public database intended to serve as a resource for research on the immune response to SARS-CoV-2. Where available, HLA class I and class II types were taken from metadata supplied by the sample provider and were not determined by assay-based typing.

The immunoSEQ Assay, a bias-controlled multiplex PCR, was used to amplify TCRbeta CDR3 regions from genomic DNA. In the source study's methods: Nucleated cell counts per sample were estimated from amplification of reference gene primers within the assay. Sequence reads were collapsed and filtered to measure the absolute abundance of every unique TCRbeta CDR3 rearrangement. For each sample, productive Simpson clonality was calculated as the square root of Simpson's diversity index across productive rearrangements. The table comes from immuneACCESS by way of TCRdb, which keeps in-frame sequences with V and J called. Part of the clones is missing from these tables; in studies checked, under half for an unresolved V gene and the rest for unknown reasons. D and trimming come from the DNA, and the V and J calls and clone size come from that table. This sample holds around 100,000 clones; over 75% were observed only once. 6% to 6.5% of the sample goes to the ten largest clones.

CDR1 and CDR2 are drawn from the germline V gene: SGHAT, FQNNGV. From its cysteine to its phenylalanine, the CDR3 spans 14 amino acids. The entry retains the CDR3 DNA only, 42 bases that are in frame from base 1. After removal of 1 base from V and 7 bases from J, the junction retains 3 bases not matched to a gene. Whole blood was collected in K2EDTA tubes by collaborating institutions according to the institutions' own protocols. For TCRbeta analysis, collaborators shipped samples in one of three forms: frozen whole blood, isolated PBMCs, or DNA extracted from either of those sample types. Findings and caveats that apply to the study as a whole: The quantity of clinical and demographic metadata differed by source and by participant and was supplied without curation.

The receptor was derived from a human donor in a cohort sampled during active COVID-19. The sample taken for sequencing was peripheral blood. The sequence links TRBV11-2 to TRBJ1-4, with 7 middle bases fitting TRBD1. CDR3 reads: CASSLVAGGEKLFF. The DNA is TGTGCCAGCAGCTTAGTCGCAGGGGGTGAAAAACTGTTTTTT.